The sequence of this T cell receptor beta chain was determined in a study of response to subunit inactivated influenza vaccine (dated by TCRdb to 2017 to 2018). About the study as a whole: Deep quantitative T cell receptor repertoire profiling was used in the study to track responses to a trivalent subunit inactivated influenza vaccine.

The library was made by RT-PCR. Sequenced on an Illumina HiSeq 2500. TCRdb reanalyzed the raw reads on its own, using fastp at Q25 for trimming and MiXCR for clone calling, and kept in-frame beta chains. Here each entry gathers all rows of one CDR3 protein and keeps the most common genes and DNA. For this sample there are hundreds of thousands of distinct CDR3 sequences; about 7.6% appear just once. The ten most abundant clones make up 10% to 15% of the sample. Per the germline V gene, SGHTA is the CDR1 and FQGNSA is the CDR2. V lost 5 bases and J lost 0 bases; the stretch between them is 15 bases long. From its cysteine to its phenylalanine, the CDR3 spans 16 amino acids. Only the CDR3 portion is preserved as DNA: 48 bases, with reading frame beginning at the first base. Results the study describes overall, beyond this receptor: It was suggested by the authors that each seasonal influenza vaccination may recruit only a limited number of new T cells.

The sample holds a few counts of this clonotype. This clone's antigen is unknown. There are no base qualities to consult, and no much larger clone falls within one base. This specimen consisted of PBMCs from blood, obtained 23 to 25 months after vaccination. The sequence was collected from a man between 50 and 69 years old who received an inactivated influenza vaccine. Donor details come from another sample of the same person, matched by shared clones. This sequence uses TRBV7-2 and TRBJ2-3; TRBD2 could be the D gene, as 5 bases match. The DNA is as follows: TGTGCCAGCAGCCCCTTCCCCGGGATCAGCACAGATACGCAGTATTTT. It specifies CASSPFPGISTDTQYF.